This T cell receptor beta chain was sequenced in a study of T cell changes during pregnancy in multiple sclerosis. Assay: immunoSEQ multiplex PCR; the TCRdb copy retains only in-frame clones and omits some. There are tens of thousands of clones in the sample; 91% occur only once, and roughly 6.1% lies in the top ten. The CDR3 totals 12 residues. With 10 bases clipped from V and 8 bases from J, the junction kept 7 bases outside the gene matches. Looked up from germline, CDR1 is SEHNR and CDR2 is FQNEAQ (reference sequence). The J gene is TRBJ2-1, the V gene TRBV7-9; 8 bases agree with TRBD2. This material consisted of CD8+ T cells from peripheral blood mononuclear cells, taken in the second trimester of pregnancy. The source is a female donor with multiple sclerosis, enrolled in a pregnancy study. The CDR3 DNA follows: TGTGCCACCCGGGCGGGGGGCGATGAGCAGTTCTTC. It codes for CATRAGGDEQFF. Combining the CDR3 with reference TRBV7-9 and TRBJ2-1 gives the whole variable domain DTGVSQNPRHKITKRGQNVTFRCDPISEHNRLYWYRQTLGQGPEFLTYFQNEAQLEKSRLLSDRFSAERPKGSFSTLEIQRTEQGDSAMYLCATRAGGDEQFFGPGTRLTVL.